The 8 T cell receptor beta chains listed next were all sequenced from one sample in a study of shared clonotypes between healthy human individuals. The repertoire was sequenced with immunoSEQ multiplex PCR; TCRdb's copy has only in-frame clones and lacks some. The sample includes millions of clones, just over 90% of them seen just once. The sample consisted of naive CD4+ T cells sorted from blood. Subset in this sample: CD45RA+ positively selected. The origin of the receptors is a man younger than 35 in good health.

This clone was seen only once. Other DNA sequences in this sample translate to the same CDR3. This sequence joins TRBV4-1 and TRBJ2-3; D is uncertain. This CDR3 region has 16 residues. V lost 1 base and J lost 2, with 13 bases in between. Germline assignment: CDR1 MGHRA and CDR2 YSYEKL. For the CDR3, the DNA is TGCGCCAGCAGCCAAGGGGGTGGAAGATTCACAGATACGCAGTATTTT. Translation gives CASSQGGGRFTDTQYF.

This chain uses TRBV4-3 with TRBJ2-2, with 8 bases lining up with TRBD1. CDR1 and CDR2 (germline): LGHNA, YSLEER. The CDR3 is 16 residues long. Trimming at V came to 3 bases and at J to 4 bases, leaving 7 bases not matched to a gene. The CDR3 region is CASSQEGQGFTGELFF. Here the CDR3 DNA reads TGCGCCAGCAGCCAGGAAGGACAGGGTTTCACCGGGGAGCTGTTTTTT.

The rearrangement links TRBV29-1 to TRBJ2-5; D gene unclear. The germline V gene has CDR1 SQVTM and CDR2 ANQGSEA. V lost 3 bases and J 7 bases, leaving 15 bases between the germline ends. The CDR3 is 13 residues long. The CDR3 loop reads CSVEADWPGTQYF. As DNA, the CDR3 is TGCAGCGTTGAGGCAGACTGGCCCGGGACCCAGTACTTC.

The chain is built from TRBV20-1 and TRBJ2-7; D not resolved. CDR3 length: 8 amino acids. Germline CDR1 DFQATT, CDR2 SNEGSKA (reference sequence). The V gene lost 6 bases and the J gene lost 6 bases, with 3 bases spanning the gap. The CDR3 sequence is CSACEQYF. The CDR3 DNA reads TGCAGTGCGTGCGAGCAGTACTTC.

This clone has just one count. The rearrangement links TRBV9 to TRBJ2-1, with D perhaps matching TRBD2 (6 bases). This CDR3 has 13 residues. Germline V lookup: CDR1 SGDLS, CDR2 YYNGEE. V was pared by 4 bases and J by 9 bases, with 14 bases between. The CDR3 coding sequence is TGTGCCAGCAGCCCGCGGGGTGACGGTGAGCAGTTCTTC. Translation gives CASSPRGDGEQFF.

The rearrangement uses TRBV5-5 and TRBJ1-1, with D possibly matching TRBD1 (6 bases). The CDR3 runs to 13 residues. V was clipped by 2 bases and J by 6 bases, with 11 bases between them. Germline V gives CDR1 SGHKS, CDR2 YYEKEE (reference sequence). This chain's CDR3 is CASSFSGGPEAFF. As DNA, the CDR3 is TGTGCCAGCAGCTTCTCCGGGGGCCCTGAAGCTTTCTTT.

This chain uses TRBV5-1 with TRBJ2-4; D gene ambiguous. Germline V gives CDR1 SGHRS, CDR2 YFSETQ. The CDR3 runs to 15 residues. V was cut by 1 base and J by 3 bases, with 11 bases left in between. In nucleotides, the CDR3 is TGCGCCAGCAGCTTGTTGGATGGTGTCAAAAACATTCAGTACTTC. This sequence encodes CASSLLDGVKNIQYF.

CDR3 loop: CASSHTSGTDWSYNEQFF. In DNA form, the CDR3 reads TGTGCCAGCAGTCACACTAGCGGAACTGATTGGTCCTACAATGAGCAGTTCTTC. This chain uses TRBV11-2 with TRBJ2-1; 8 positions match TRBD2. J was trimmed by 1 base and V by 6 bases; bases with no gene match: 14. This CDR3 contains 18 residues. Per germline, CDR1 SGHAT and CDR2 FQNNGV.